Below, one TCR beta chain is given with its context. Its specificity is unknown. The record originates from a study of T cells in localized non-small cell lung cancer. Assay used: immunoSEQ multiplex PCR; TCRdb lists only in-frame clones, some missing. This table holds 52,000 or so clones, roughly 89% found once. Study-level points and caveats: Among the tissues sampled, uninvolved adjacent lung had the highest T cell clonality, above tumor.

Germline loops: CDR1 SGHAT, CDR2 FQNNGV. The V and J ends lost 5 bases and 4 bases respectively, with 20 bases between them. The CDR3 extends over 16 amino acids. Sequences were derived from peripheral blood, sampled before any cancer treatment. The TCR sequence derives from a male donor at least 60 years old with stage III squamous cell lung carcinoma. V usage is TRBV11-2 and J usage is TRBJ1-2; D call uncertain. The CDR3 region has the DNA TGTGCCAGCAGCCCCACCCGAAGGACCGCCGGCTATGGCTACACCTTC. Protein sequence: CASSPTRRTAGYGYTF. The variable domain in full, completed from reference TRBV11-2 and TRBJ1-2, reads EAGVAQSPRYKIIEKRQSVAFWCNPISGHATLYWYQQILGQGPKLLIQFQNNGVVDDSQLPKDRFSAERLKGVDSTLKIQPAKLEDSAVYLCASSPTRRTAGYGYTFGSGTRLTVV.